Below, 3 T cell receptor beta chains from the same sample are listed, as sequenced in a study of OX40 agonist ivuxolimab in advanced cancers. Only in-frame clones appear in the TCRdb table, and some are missing; sequencing was by immunoSEQ multiplex PCR. Of more than 55,000 clones listed, about 80% are singletons. Specimen: CD4+ or CD8+ T cells sorted from blood, collected in a trial of the OX40 agonist ivuxolimab. The receptors here all came from an adult with an advanced solid tumor such as melanoma, head and neck, liver or kidney cancer.

This clone was recorded once. Since no conserved phenylalanine or tryptophan closes the CDR3, a read error is the likely cause. This chain connects TRBV19 to TRBJ1-2; 8 bases match TRBD1. From germline, CDR1 is LNHDA and CDR2 SQIVND (reference sequence). The CDR3 has 16 amino acids. V was pared by 4 bases and J by 3 bases, with 10 bases of the junction left unmatched. The CDR3 bases are TGTGCCAGTAGTAACCCGAGGACAGGGAAGGACTATGGCTACACCTCC. It is translated as CASSNPRTGKDYGYTS.

About this clone: The germline gene is not matched at one end of the junction; a read error may be the cause. The chain is built from TRBV5-1 and TRBJ1-2; TRBD1 aligns across 8 bases. CDR1 and CDR2 from the germline V gene are SGHRS and YFSETQ. The CDR3 is 13 residues long. The CDR3 protein is CASSAGGSYGYTF. In DNA, the CDR3 is TGTGCCAGCAGCGCAGGGGGCTCTTATGGCTACACCTTC.

There are a few counts of this clone. The gene calls are TRBV27 and TRBJ2-7; 7 bases fit TRBD1. Trimming removed 5 bases from V and 0 bases from J; junction bases left unmatched: 7. CDR1 MNHEY and CDR2 SMNVEV come from the germline V gene (reference sequence). CDR3 size: 15 residues. The CDR3, as DNA: TGTGCCAGCAGTACCGGACAGGCCGGCTCCTACGAGCAGTACTTC. Amino acid sequence: CASSTGQAGSYEQYF.